The T cell receptor beta chain under discussion was sequenced for a study of Graves' ophthalmopathy and Graves' hyperthyroidism. Study-wide findings and caveats: Prediction of ophthalmopathy progression reached around 70% sensitivity and 72% to 75% specificity. In blood, most expanded thyroid clonotypes above 0.001 frequency were also detected.

Amplification targeted the TCR beta CDR3 regions, with RNA transcripts as the source material. First-round RT-PCR used HTBI primers; second-round multiplex PCR followed. TCRdb passed the multiplex PCR reads through MiXCR, listing each CDR3 protein once. The table records about 620,000 distinct CDR3 sequences, 22% of them present only once. In its sample, this clonotype was seen a few times. Its specificity is unknown. If no ophthalmopathy appeared within 18 months of follow-up, hyperthyroidism was termed stable. PBMCs stemmed from over 9.5 ml of fresh peripheral blood. V lost 8 bases and J 6 bases, leaving 16 bases between the germline ends. Germline V gene data show CDR1 as MNHNS and CDR2 as SASEGT. This CDR3 is built from 14 residues.

The receptor comes from a woman under 30 with stable Graves' hyperthyroidism. Some clones in this sample may be carry-over from other donors' samples. Sequenced sample: peripheral blood. The V call is TRBV6-1, the J call TRBJ2-2; D assignment may be TRBD1 or TRBD2 (5 bases each). CDR3 residues: CASARTWDAGELFF. The DNA for the CDR3 is TGTGCCAGCGCTAGGACATGGGACGCCGGGGAGCTGTTTTTT.